These 17 T cell receptor beta chains originate from one sample sequenced in a study of blood T cell repertoires in COVID-19. Here immunoSEQ multiplex PCR was the method, and the copy in TCRdb shows in-frame clones only, minus some. The data hold 45,000 to 55,000 clones, with around 68% observed a single time. Sequencing was done on a sample of peripheral blood. Source of these receptors: a woman in her seventies with acute or convalescent COVID-19.

V is TRBV28 and J is TRBJ2-5; D gene uncertain. The CDR3 contains 14 residues. The ends were cut back, 3 bases at V and 2 bases at J, with 10 bases in the middle. CDR1 and CDR2 from the germline V gene are MDHEN and SYDVKM. CDR3 coding DNA: TGTGCCAGCAGTTTCTCTGCAGTACAAGAGACCCAGTACTTC. Translating gives CASSFSAVQETQYF.

This clone was observed a single time. This chain connects TRBV7-8 to TRBJ2-1; TRBD2 matches at 10 bases. CDR1 and CDR2 (germline): SGHVS, FQNEAQ. V lost 4 bases and J lost 8; bases outside the gene matches: 20. The CDR3 covers 19 residues. Written as DNA, the CDR3 is TGTGCCAGCAGCTCAGCGGGGGTTCTAGCGGGAGCTGTTAGAGATGAGCAGTTCTTC. Amino acids: CASSSAGVLAGAVRDEQFF. Full variable domain (rest looked up from reference TRBV7-8 and TRBJ2-1): GAGVSQSPRYKVAKRGQDVALRCDPISGHVSLFWYQQALGQGPEFLTYFQNEAQLDKSGLPSDRFFAERPEGSVSTLKIQRTQQEDSAVYLCASSSAGVLAGAVRDEQFFGPGTRLTVL.

V is TRBV4-1 and J is TRBJ1-4; 8 nucleotides match TRBD1. Germline V CDR1 and CDR2: MGHRA, YSYEKL. J lost 7 bases, V lost 7 bases, and 8 bases had no gene match. This CDR3 has 14 amino acids. CDR3: CASNLRTGTEKLFF. The CDR3 DNA reads as TGCGCCAGCAACTTAAGGACAGGGACTGAAAAACTGTTTTTT.

This clone was counted a few times. The rearrangement joins TRBV19 to TRBJ2-7; D perhaps matches TRBD1 (5 bases). CDR3 length: 16 residues. Germline CDR1 is LNHDA and CDR2 is SQIVND (reference sequence). Trimming took 3 bases from V and 3 from J, leaving 18 bases between them. The DNA for the CDR3 is TGTGCCAGTAGTATCATATCAGGGAACCCTTTCTACGAGCAGTACTTC. Its translation: CASSIISGNPFYEQYF.

The V call is TRBV5-6, the J call TRBJ2-7; no reliable D call. The CDR3 has 16 residues. V lost 0 bases and J lost 5, with 18 bases in between. Germline V gene lookup returns CDR1 SGHDT and CDR2 YYEEEE. The CDR3 reads CASSLAASHNRDEQYF. The DNA of the CDR3 is TGTGCCAGCAGCTTGGCGGCCAGCCATAATCGGGACGAGCAGTACTTC.

The J gene is TRBJ2-4, the V gene TRBV7-2, with TRBD2 as a possible D gene (6 bases). Germline CDR1 SGHTA, CDR2 FQGNSA. CDR3 size: 17 residues. V was trimmed by 5 bases and J by 1 base, leaving 18 bases between them. CDR3 amino acids: CASSPSRGWGAKNIQYF. The CDR3 bases are TGTGCCAGCAGCCCCTCTCGGGGGTGGGGGGCCAAAAACATTCAGTACTTC.

The chain employs TRBV3-1 (or the pseudogene TRBV3-2) and TRBJ1-3; TRBD1 might be the D (5 bases). The V end lost 5 bases, the J end lost 10 bases, and 21 bases lay between the germline ends. Germline loops: CDR1 LGHDT, CDR2 YNNKEL (reference sequence). The CDR3 loop spans 15 amino acids. CDR3 region: CASSAGPWSSRTIYF. The CDR3 DNA reads TGTGCCAGCAGCGCAGGGCCCTGGTCAAGCAGGACCATATATTTT.

The chain is built from TRBV27 and TRBJ1-5, with no clear D. The CDR3 totals 14 residues. Germline values: CDR1 MNHEY, CDR2 SMNVEV (reference sequence). Trimming took 3 bases from V and 2 from J, leaving 8 bases between them. Here the CDR3 DNA reads TGTGCCAGCAGTTTGGCTCGGGGCAATCAGCCCCAGCATTTT. Amino acids: CASSLARGNQPQHF.

This clone was observed once. The chain employs TRBV5-4 and TRBJ1-1; D gene ambiguous. The CDR3 length is 15 residues. The V gene lost 4 bases and the J gene lost 3 bases, with 16 bases spanning the gap. Germline V gene data show CDR1 as SGHNT and CDR2 as YYREEE (reference sequence). CDR3 residues: CASSPRRELDTEAFF. CDR3 sequence (DNA): TGTGCCAGCAGCCCAAGAAGGGAGTTGGACACTGAAGCTTTCTTT.

This chain joins TRBV7-2 and TRBJ1-3; D gene uncertain. Germline CDR1 is SGHTA and CDR2 is FQGNSA. V shed 6 bases and J shed 0 bases, with 12 bases lying between them. The CDR3 loop spans 15 amino acids. CDR3 nucleotide sequence: TGTGCCAGCAGTTCTACATCTAGCTCTGGAAACACCATATATTTT. Translated: CASSSTSSSGNTIYF.

The V call is TRBV11-3, the J call TRBJ2-1; 8 nucleotides align to TRBD1. Germline lookup yields CDR1 SGHNT and CDR2 YENEEA. CDR3 length equals 15 residues. The ends lost 5 bases at V and 12 bases at J; junction bases unmatched: 15. DNA for the CDR3: TGTGCCAGCAGCCCCCCCGGGACAGGCAGGGCCCTGCAGTTCTTC. Protein: CASSPPGTGRALQFF.

CDR3 in DNA: TGTGCCAGCAGGAAACAGGCGAACACCGGGGAGCTGTTTTTT. It specifies CASRKQANTGELFF. This sequence joins TRBV6-5 and TRBJ2-2; the D gene is possibly TRBD1 (5 bases). Germline V gene sequence: CDR1 MNHEY, CDR2 SVGAGI. V dropped 6 bases and J dropped 0 bases, with 8 bases sitting between them. The CDR3 is made up of 14 amino acids.

This chain uses TRBV6-5 with TRBJ2-7, with 7 bases aligning to TRBD1. Trimming at V came to 0 bases and at J to 2 bases, leaving 4 bases not matched to a gene. The CDR3 length is 15 residues. Per germline, CDR1 MNHEY and CDR2 SVGAGI. This CDR3 reads CASSYSMGQTYEQYF. The CDR3 bases are TGTGCCAGCAGTTACTCGATGGGACAGACCTACGAGCAGTACTTC.

The rearrangement uses TRBV19 and TRBJ1-1, with D unclear. This CDR3 has 15 amino acids. V was pared by 1 base and J by 1 base, with 10 bases between. The germline V gene has CDR1 LNHDA and CDR2 SQIVND (reference sequence). The CDR3 region has the DNA TGTGCCAGTAGTATAGGCGGGGTTTCGAACACTGAAGCTTTCTTT. Translation gives CASSIGGVSNTEAFF.

This chain joins TRBV15 and TRBJ1-4; no firm D call. V was clipped by 3 bases and J by 7 bases, with 18 bases between them. Germline V gene data show CDR1 as LNHNV and CDR2 as YYDKDF (reference sequence). The CDR3 extends over 16 amino acids. CDR3 bases: TGTGCCACCAGCAGTGCATCTCTTAGAAGAGTTGAAAAACTGTTTTTT. Protein product: CATSSASLRRVEKLFF.

In its sample, this clone ranks as medium-sized. The V and J genes are TRBV6-4 and TRBJ1-1, with D maybe TRBD1 (5 bases). Germline V gives CDR1 MRHNA, CDR2 SNTAGT. The V gene lost 5 bases and the J gene lost 4 bases, with 11 bases spanning the gap. The CDR3 spans 13 residues. The chain's CDR3 is CASSSGPGTEAFF. The CDR3 DNA is TGTGCCAGCAGTTCAGGGCCAGGCACTGAAGCTTTCTTT.

V and J are TRBV7-9 and TRBJ2-7, with unresolved D. Germline V lookup: CDR1 SEHNR, CDR2 FQNEAQ (reference sequence). This CDR3 region has 16 residues. The V end lost 2 bases, the J end lost 6 bases, and 20 bases lay between the germline ends. CDR3 in DNA: TGTGCCAGCAGCTTAAGCCCCGACACCACCACGGCCGAGCAGTACTTC. Translated: CASSLSPDTTTAEQYF.